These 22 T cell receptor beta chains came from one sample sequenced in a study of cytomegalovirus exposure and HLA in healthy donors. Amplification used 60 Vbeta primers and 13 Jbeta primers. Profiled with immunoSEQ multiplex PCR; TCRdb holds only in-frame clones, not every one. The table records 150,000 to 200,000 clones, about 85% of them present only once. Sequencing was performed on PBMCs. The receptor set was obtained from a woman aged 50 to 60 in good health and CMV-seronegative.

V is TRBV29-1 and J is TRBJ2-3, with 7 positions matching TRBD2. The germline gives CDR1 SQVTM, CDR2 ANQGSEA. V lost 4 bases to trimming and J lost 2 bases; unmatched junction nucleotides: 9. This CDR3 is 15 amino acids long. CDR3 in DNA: TGCAGCGTTGTAGATCGGCGGGAGTCCACAGATACGCAGTATTTT. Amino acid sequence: CSVVDRRESTDTQYF.

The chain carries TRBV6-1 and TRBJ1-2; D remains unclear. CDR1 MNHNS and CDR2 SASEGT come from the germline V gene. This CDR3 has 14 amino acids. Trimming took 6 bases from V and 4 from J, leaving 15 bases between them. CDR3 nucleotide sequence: TGTGCCAGCAGCCCCGGGTCCACAATCTATGGCTACACCTTC. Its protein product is CASSPGSTIYGYTF.

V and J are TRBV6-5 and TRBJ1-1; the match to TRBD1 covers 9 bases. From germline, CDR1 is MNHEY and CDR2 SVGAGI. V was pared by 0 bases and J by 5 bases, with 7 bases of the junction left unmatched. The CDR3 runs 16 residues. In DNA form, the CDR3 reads TGTGCCAGCAGTTACTCACAGGGGGCGAGGGGTACTGAAGCTTTCTTT. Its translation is CASSYSQGARGTEAFF.

CDR3 nucleotides: TGTGCCAGCAGTGTTTGGGAGGACGGGGAGCTGTTTTTT. Protein product: CASSVWEDGELFF. V usage is TRBV14 and J usage is TRBJ2-2; tentative D call: TRBD2 (6 bases). This CDR3 has 13 residues. Germline V gene sequence: CDR1 SGHDN, CDR2 FVKESK. Deletions cut 6 bases from V and 7 bases from J, with 12 bases between.

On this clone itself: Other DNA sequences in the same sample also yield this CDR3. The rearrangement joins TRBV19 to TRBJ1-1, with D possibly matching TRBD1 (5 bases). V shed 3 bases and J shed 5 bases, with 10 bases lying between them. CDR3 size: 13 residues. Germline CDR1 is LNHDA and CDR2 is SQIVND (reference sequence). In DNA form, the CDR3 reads TGTGCCAGTAGTATTGGGGGGGGAACTGAAGCTTTCTTT. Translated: CASSIGGGTEAFF.

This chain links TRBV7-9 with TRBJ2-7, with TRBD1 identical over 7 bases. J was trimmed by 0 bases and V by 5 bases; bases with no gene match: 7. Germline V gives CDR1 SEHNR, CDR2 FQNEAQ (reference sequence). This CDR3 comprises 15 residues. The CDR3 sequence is CASSGRDSPSYEQYF. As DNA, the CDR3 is TGTGCCAGCAGCGGAAGGGACAGCCCCTCCTACGAGCAGTACTTC.

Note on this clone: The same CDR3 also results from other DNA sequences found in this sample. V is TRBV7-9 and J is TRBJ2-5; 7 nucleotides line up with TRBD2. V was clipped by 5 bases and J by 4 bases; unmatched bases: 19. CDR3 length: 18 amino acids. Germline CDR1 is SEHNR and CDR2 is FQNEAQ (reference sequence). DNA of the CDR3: TGTGCCAGCAGCCCACCCCTACGGGGGGAGAACTTAGGAGAGACCCAGTACTTC. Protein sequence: CASSPPLRGENLGETQYF.

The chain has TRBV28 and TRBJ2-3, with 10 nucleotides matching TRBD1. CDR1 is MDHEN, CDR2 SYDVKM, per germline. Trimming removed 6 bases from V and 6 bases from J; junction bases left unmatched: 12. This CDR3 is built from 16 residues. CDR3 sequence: CASSAQGQGPPDTQYF. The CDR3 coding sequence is TGTGCCAGCAGCGCCCAGGGACAGGGGCCTCCCGATACGCAGTATTTT.

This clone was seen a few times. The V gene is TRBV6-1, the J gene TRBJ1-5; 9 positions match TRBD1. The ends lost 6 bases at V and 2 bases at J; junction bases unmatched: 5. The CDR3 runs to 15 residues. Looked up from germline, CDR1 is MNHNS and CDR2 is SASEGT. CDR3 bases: TGTGCCAGCAGGACAGGGGGAGGAGGCAATCAGCCCCAGCATTTT. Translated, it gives CASRTGGGGNQPQHF.

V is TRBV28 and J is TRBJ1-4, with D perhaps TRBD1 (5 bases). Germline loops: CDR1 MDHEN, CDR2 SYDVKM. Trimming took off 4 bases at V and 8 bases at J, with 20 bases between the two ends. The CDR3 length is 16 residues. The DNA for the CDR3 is TGTGCCAGCAGTTCCCCACCCGGGACTATGATGGAAAAACTGTTTTTT. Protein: CASSSPPGTMMEKLFF.

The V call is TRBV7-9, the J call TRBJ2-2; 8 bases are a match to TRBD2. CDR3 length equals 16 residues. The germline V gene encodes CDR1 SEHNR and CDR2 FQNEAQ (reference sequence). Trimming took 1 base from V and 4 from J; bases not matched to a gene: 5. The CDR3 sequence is CASSLETSVLTGELFF. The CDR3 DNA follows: TGTGCCAGCAGCTTAGAGACTAGCGTTCTCACCGGGGAGCTGTTTTTT.

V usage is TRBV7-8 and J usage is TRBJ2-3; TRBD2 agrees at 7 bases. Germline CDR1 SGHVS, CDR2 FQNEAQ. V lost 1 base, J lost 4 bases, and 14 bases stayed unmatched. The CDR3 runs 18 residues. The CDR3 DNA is TGTGCCAGCAGCTTAGGTTCCTTGGGGGGGTATACTTCAGATACGCAGTATTTT. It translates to CASSLGSLGGYTSDTQYF.

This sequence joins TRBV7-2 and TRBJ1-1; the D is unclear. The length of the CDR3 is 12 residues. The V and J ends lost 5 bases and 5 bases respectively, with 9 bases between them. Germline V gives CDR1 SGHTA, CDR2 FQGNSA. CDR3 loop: CASSPDLTEAFF. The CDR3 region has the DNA TGTGCCAGCAGCCCGGACTTAACTGAAGCTTTCTTT.

CDR3 in DNA: TGTGCCAGCAGCTTTAGCGGACCGGTAGCCAAAAACATTCAGTACTTC. This codes for CASSFSGPVAKNIQYF. The gene calls are TRBV5-6 and TRBJ2-4; possibly TRBD2 for D (6 bases). From germline, CDR1 is SGHDT and CDR2 YYEEEE. The CDR3 has 16 amino acids. V dropped 2 bases and J dropped 0 bases, with 12 bases sitting between them.

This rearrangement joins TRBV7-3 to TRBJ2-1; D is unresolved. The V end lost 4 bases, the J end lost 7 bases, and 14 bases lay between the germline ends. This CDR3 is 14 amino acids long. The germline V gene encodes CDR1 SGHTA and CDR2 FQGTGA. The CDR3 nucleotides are TGTGCCAGCAGCTCCCCTCCCAACTGGAATGAGCAGTTCTTC. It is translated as CASSSPPNWNEQFF.

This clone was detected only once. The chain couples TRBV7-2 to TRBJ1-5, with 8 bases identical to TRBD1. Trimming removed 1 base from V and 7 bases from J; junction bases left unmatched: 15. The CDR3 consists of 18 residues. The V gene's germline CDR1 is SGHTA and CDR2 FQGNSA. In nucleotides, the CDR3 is TGTGCCAGCAGCTTAGTCGGGGCAGGGGGCTACTCCGCCCAGCCCCAGCATTTT. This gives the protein CASSLVGAGGYSAQPQHF.

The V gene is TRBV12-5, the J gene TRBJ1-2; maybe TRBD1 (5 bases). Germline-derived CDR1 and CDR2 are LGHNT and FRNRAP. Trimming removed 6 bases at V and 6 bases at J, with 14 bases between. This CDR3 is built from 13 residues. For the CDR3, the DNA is TGTGCTAGTGGCTCACAGGTAAGACATGGCTACACCTTC. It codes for CASGSQVRHGYTF.

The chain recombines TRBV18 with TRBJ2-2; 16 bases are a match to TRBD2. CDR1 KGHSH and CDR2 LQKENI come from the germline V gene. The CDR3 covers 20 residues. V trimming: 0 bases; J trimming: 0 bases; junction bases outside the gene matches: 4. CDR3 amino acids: CASSPPGLAGGRTNTGELFF. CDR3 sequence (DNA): TGTGCCAGCTCACCACCGGGACTAGCGGGGGGGAGAACGAACACCGGGGAGCTGTTTTTT.

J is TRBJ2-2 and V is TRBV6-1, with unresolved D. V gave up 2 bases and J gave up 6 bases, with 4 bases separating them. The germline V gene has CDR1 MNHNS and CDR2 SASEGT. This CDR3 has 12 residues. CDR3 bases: TGTGCCAGCAGTGAATATCCCGGGGAGCTGTTTTTT. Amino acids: CASSEYPGELFF.

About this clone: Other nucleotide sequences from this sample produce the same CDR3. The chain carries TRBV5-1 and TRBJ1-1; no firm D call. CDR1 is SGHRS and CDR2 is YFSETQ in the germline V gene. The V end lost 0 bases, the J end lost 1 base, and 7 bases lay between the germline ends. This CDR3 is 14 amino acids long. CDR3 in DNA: TGCGCCAGCAGCTTGGTACAGTCGAACACTGAAGCTTTCTTT. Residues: CASSLVQSNTEAFF.

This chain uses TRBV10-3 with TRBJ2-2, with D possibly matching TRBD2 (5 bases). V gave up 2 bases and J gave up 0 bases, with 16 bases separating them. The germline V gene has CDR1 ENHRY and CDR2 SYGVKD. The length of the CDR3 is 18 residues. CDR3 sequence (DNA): TGTGCCATCAGTGAGGGTGTCTGGGAGCGCGCGAACACCGGGGAGCTGTTTTTT. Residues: CAISEGVWERANTGELFF.

Written as DNA, the CDR3 is TGTGCCAGCACTCTAGCGGCTACCGGGGCGGATACGCAGTATTTT. Its translation is CASTLAATGADTQYF. This chain uses TRBV27 with TRBJ2-3, with 7 positions matching TRBD2. Germline-derived CDR1 and CDR2 are MNHEY and SMNVEV (reference sequence). The trim removed 7 bases at V and 6 bases at J, leaving 13 bases unmatched. The CDR3 is 15 residues long.